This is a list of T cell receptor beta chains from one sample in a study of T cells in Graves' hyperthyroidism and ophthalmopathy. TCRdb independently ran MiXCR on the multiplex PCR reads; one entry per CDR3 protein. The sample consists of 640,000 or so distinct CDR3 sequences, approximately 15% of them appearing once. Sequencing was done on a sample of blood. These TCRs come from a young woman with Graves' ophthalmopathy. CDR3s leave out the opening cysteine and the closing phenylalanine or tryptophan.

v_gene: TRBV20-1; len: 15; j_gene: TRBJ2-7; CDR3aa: SARDWGNLRESYEQY
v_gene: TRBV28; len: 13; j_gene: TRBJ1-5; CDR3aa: ASSPRGGLGQPQH
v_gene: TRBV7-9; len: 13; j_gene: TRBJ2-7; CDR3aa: ASSQGPSGTYEQY
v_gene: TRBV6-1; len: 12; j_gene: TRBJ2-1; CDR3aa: ASSEVGVGNEQF
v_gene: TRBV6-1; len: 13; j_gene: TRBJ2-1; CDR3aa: ASSSGLAGSNEQF
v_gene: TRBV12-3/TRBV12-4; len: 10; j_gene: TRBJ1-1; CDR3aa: ASTGVGTEAF
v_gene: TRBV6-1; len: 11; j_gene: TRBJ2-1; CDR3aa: ASSAGLAGEQF
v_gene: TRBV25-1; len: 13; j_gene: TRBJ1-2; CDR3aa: ASSDNGRGSYGYT
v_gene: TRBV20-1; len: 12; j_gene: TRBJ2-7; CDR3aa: SARVAAGAYEQY
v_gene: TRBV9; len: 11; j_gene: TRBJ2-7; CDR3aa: ASSVGQVSEQY
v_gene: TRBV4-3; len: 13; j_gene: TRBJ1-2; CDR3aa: ASSQADRANYGYT
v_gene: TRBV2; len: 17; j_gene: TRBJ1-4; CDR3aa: ASSPLIRPKGAELVKLF
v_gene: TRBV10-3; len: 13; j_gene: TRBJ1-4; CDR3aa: ASRTGTATNEKLF
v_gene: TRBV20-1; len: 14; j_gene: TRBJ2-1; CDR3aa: SAKLWASEAYNEQF
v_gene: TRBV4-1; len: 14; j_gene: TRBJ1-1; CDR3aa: ASSPAGQGLNTEAF
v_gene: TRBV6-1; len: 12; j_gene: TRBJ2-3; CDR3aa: ASGTAYHTDTQY
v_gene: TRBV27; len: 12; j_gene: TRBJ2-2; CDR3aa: ASSLGVHTGELF
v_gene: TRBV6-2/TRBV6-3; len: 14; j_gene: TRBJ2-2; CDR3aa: ASSRPGLADTGELF
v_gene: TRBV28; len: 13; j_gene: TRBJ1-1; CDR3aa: ASSPVWGPNTEAF
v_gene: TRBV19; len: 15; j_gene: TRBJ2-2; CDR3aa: ASSIDVGGLNTGELF
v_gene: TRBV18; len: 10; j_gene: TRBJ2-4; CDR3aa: ASRPGEFGQY
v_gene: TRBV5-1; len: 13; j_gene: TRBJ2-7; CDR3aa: ASSPPGGTVYEQY
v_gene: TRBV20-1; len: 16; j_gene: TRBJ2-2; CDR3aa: SARMAGVAGYGVGELF
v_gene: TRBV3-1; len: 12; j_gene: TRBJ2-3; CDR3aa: ASSQSFGEDTQY